The rows below give T cell receptor beta chains drawn from one sample of a study of beta chain features in type 1 diabetes. Libraries were prepared by immunoSEQ multiplex PCR; TCRdb keeps only in-frame clonotypes and omits some of them. The table shows over 500,000 clones, with 15% to 19% occurring only once. The sequencing sample was made of naive CD4+ T cells from blood. The receptors come from a man aged 18 to 30 in good health. CDR3s include the opening cysteine and the closing phenylalanine or tryptophan. Fields, in order: V gene, clone size, CDR3 length, J gene, D gene, CDR3 DNA, CDR3 protein. D genes are given only for firm matches. The listing skips clone size in some rows; elsewhere it reads once, few, many or a size class.

TRBV25-1	-	15	TRBJ1-5	-	TGTGCCAGCAGTTGGTCCGGGATAGGCAATCAGCCCCAGCATTTT	CASSWSGIGNQPQHF
TRBV5-4	few	14	TRBJ1-2	TRBD1	TGTGCCAGCAGCCCAGGACAGGGGGACTATGGCTACACCTTC	CASSPGQGDYGYTF
TRBV5-1	-	16	TRBJ2-7	-	TGCGCCAGCAGCTTGGCTCGGACAGGAGGGTCCAGCGAGCAGTACTTC	CASSLARTGGSSEQYF
TRBV14	few	16	TRBJ2-5	TRBD2	TGTGCCAGCAGCCGGCGACTAGCGGGGGTAGCAGAGACCCAGTACTTC	CASSRRLAGVAETQYF
TRBV27	-	11	TRBJ2-5	-	TGTGCCAGCAGTTTCAGGGAGACCCAGTACTTC	CASSFRETQYF
TRBV6-1	-	14	TRBJ2-7	-	TGTGCCAGCAGTGAACGTACAGGTGCCTACGAGCAGTACTTC	CASSERTGAYEQYF
TRBV6-1	few	12	TRBJ1-2	TRBD1	TGTGCCAGGGGACAGGGTGACTATGGCTACACCTTC	CARGQGDYGYTF
TRBV6-6	-	16	TRBJ2-1	TRBD1	TGTGCCAGCAGGTCTACCGGGACAGGGATCAACAATGAGCAGTTCTTC	CASRSTGTGINNEQFF
TRBV30	-	13	TRBJ2-4	TRBD2	TGTGCCTGGAGTGCGGGGGGTAAAAACATTCAGTACTTC	CAWSAGGKNIQYF
TRBV5-6	few	15	TRBJ2-5	-	TGTGCCAGCACGGGTCGAGCGGAACCCCAAGAGACCCAGTACTTC	CASTGRAEPQETQYF
TRBV18	-	14	TRBJ2-7	TRBD1	TGTGCCAGCTCACCAACGACAGGGGTGGGGGAGCAGTACTTC	CASSPTTGVGEQYF
TRBV9	-	16	TRBJ2-4	TRBD2	TGTGCCAGCAGCGTAGCAGCGGGGAGGGGCGGAAACATTCAGTACTTC	CASSVAAGRGGNIQYF
TRBV9	-	15	TRBJ1-3	TRBD1	TGTGCCAGCAGCGTAGGCAGGGGGCTCGGAAACACCATATATTTT	CASSVGRGLGNTIYF
TRBV4-3	-	15	TRBJ2-7	TRBD1	TGCGCCAGCAGCCAGGGGACAGGGGGTTCCTACGAGCAGTACTTC	CASSQGTGGSYEQYF
TRBV7-9	-	14	TRBJ1-5	TRBD1	TGTGCCAGCAGCCCGGGACAGGGAAGTCAGCCCCAGCATTTT	CASSPGQGSQPQHF
TRBV4-3	-	15	TRBJ2-1	-	TGCGCCAGCAGCCAAGGGCCCGGGACCCACAATGAGCAGTTCTTC	CASSQGPGTHNEQFF
TRBV2	few	15	TRBJ1-2	-	TGTGCCAGCAGTGAAGGGCTAGGGAAAGACTATGGCTACACCTTC	CASSEGLGKDYGYTF
TRBV6-5	few	14	TRBJ1-5	-	TGTGCCAGCCGCGTGGGGGCGGCCCATCAGCCCCAGCATTTT	CASRVGAAHQPQHF
TRBV27	few	13	TRBJ2-1	-	TGTGCCACCAAACCCCCCGGAGGGAATGAGCAGTTCTTC	CATKPPGGNEQFF
TRBV7-2	few	14	TRBJ1-1	TRBD1	TGTGCCAGCAGCTACCGACAGGGCAACACTGAAGCTTTCTTT	CASSYRQGNTEAFF
TRBV5-1	few	15	TRBJ1-6	-	TGCGCCAGCAGCTTGGAACAGGAGTATAATTCACCCCTCCACTTT	CASSLEQEYNSPLHF
TRBV6-1	-	15	TRBJ2-3	TRBD2	TGTGCCAGCAGTAGCCACAGCGGGGGGGCAGATACGCAGTATTTT	CASSSHSGGADTQYF
TRBV29-1	-	12	TRBJ1-2	TRBD1	TGCAGCGTTGGACAGGGCAGGTACGGCTACACCTTC	CSVGQGRYGYTF
TRBV19	few	16	TRBJ1-3	-	TGTGCCAGTAGTATCGCCCCAGGTGGGCTTGGAAACACCATATATTTT	CASSIAPGGLGNTIYF
TRBV5-4	few	13	TRBJ2-2	-	TGTGCCAGCAGCTTTGGCAACACCGGGGAGCTGTTTTTT	CASSFGNTGELFF
TRBV14	-	15	TRBJ2-5	-	TGTGCCAGCAGCTTTACAGGGTGGTACCAAGAGACCCAGTACTTC	CASSFTGWYQETQYF
TRBV10-3	-	14	TRBJ1-1	-	TGTGCCATCAGTGGGTCGACAGGCAACACTGAAGCTTTCTTT	CAISGSTGNTEAFF
TRBV7-9	few	15	TRBJ1-2	-	TGTGCCAGCAGCTTAGACCAGGCAAGGGCTTATGGCTACACCTTC	CASSLDQARAYGYTF
TRBV6-5	-	15	TRBJ2-7	TRBD2	TGTGCCAGCAGATCATCCGGGACTAGCGGCTACGAGCAGTACTTC	CASRSSGTSGYEQYF
TRBV10-3	many	15	TRBJ1-1	-	TGTGCCATCACCTCGCGTTTCGAGGTGAACACTGAAGCTTTCTTT	CAITSRFEVNTEAFF
TRBV4-3	-	13	TRBJ1-5	-	TGCGCCAGCAGCTTTCATAGCAATCAGCCCCAGCATTTT	CASSFHSNQPQHF
TRBV2	few	16	TRBJ2-1	TRBD2	TGTGCCAGCAGTCGCTTGGGACTAGCGGTCTACAATGAGCAGTTCTTC	CASSRLGLAVYNEQFF
TRBV28	once	11	TRBJ1-2	-	TGTGCCAGCAGTGGACCCCCAGGCTACACCTTC	CASSGPPGYTF
TRBV7-2	few	15	TRBJ2-7	-	TGTGCCAGCAGCTTAGGACTAGGAAGCTCCTACGAGCAGTACTTC	CASSLGLGSSYEQYF
TRBV9	-	14	TRBJ1-3	-	TGTGCCAGCAGCGGGGGACTCTCTGGAAACACCATATATTTT	CASSGGLSGNTIYF
TRBV5-5	few	14	TRBJ2-1	-	TGTGCCAGCAGCTTTCGGCAGGGATACAATGAGCAGTTCTTC	CASSFRQGYNEQFF
TRBV5-1	-	14	TRBJ1-2	TRBD1	TGCGCCAGCAGCGCGGACAGGGGGAAAGCTGGCTACACCTTC	CASSADRGKAGYTF
TRBV18	few	14	TRBJ2-5	-	TGTGCCAGCTCCCGAGGGACATTGCAAGAGACCCAGTACTTC	CASSRGTLQETQYF
TRBV28	few	14	TRBJ1-6	TRBD1	TGTGCCAGCAGTCGGGACAGGGGATATTCACCCCTCCACTTT	CASSRDRGYSPLHF
TRBV7-9	-	14	TRBJ1-3	-	TGTGCCAGCACCTTAGGGACACTCGGAAACACCATATATTTT	CASTLGTLGNTIYF
TRBV15	-	16	TRBJ1-6	-	TGTGCCACCAGCAGAGAGCGCGGCTTCGGCAATTCACCCCTCCACTTT	CATSRERGFGNSPLHF
TRBV4-2	few	15	TRBJ1-1	-	TGTGCCAGCAGCCGCCAGGGACATTCGAACACTGAAGCTTTCTTT	CASSRQGHSNTEAFF
TRBV20-1	-	11	TRBJ2-7	-	TGCAGTGCTTATGACACCTACGAGCAGTACTTC	CSAYDTYEQYF
TRBV7-2	few	15	TRBJ2-1	TRBD2	TGTGCCAGCAGCTTAGTTGCTAGCGGGGGGAATGAGCAGTTCTTC	CASSLVASGGNEQFF
TRBV4-1	few	14	TRBJ2-1	-	TGCGCCAGCAGCCAAGGCGGGGCCTACAATGAGCAGTTCTTC	CASSQGGAYNEQFF
TRBV29-1	-	13	TRBJ1-1	TRBD1	TGCAGCGCTCACAGGGGGTCGGACACTGAAGCTTTCTTT	CSAHRGSDTEAFF
TRBV7-9	-	13	TRBJ1-1	TRBD1	TGTGCCAGCGCGGGACAGATGAACACTGAAGCTTTCTTT	CASAGQMNTEAFF
TRBV5-1	-	15	TRBJ1-2	TRBD1	TGCGCCAGCAGCCTCACCACAGGGGGCGACTATGGCTACACCTTC	CASSLTTGGDYGYTF